Sequencing of this T cell receptor (beta chain) was carried out in a study of long-term antiretroviral therapy in people with HIV. Per individual, the PBMC samples numbered at least one pre-ART and at least two post-ART. Treated in the United States were all of the participants with HIV. Germline CDR1 reads SQVTM; CDR2 reads ANQGSEA. The CDR3 totals 12 residues. Trimming cost V 1 base and J 2 bases, with 3 bases left between them. At survey level, the immunoSEQ assay was run in its v3.0 version. Profiled with immunoSEQ multiplex PCR; TCRdb holds only in-frame clones, not every one. The sample includes around 33,000 clones, approximately 83% of them seen just once.

The sequences come from unsorted PBMCs, collected 0.4 years before starting antiretroviral therapy. J is TRBJ2-1 and V is TRBV29-1; D not certain. This TCR was recovered from a man between 18 and 35 years old with HIV. This chain's CDR3 is CSVEATYNEQFF. The CDR3 bases are TGCAGCGTTGAAGCGACCTACAATGAGCAGTTCTTC.